A selection of T cell receptor delta chains follows, all from one sample in a study of gamma-delta T cells after stem cell transplantation. TCRdb reprocessed the RT-PCR reads using CATT. The sample has 2,100 or so delta-chain clones, 32% seen once; the top ten hold 30% to 45%. Sequencing used gamma-delta T cells. These receptors all stem from a human donor. It is not recorded whose cells these are; they may come from a transplant donor. Both conserved end residues are part of each CDR3. A D gene is named only where the DNA matches it firmly. Expanded clones are given a class, and other clones once, few, many or no size at all.

D: .
size: .
J: TRDJ1
V: TRDV1
CDR3: CALGERLLLLRDPKNTDKLIF
DNA: TGTGCTCTTGGGGAACGGCTTCTATTACTGAGGGACCCGAAAAACACCGATAAACTCATCTTT

D: TRDD3
size: few
J: TRDJ3
V: TRDV2
CDR3: CACDRLGDGKSSWDTRQMFF
DNA: TGTGCCTGTGACAGGCTGGGGGATGGAAAAAGTTCCTGGGACACCCGACAGATGTTTTTC

D: TRDD3
size: .
J: TRDJ1
V: TRDV2
CDR3: CACDTIPTGGWRTDKLIF
DNA: TGTGCCTGTGACACCATCCCTACTGGGGGATGGAGGACCGATAAACTCATCTTT

D: TRDD3
size: .
J: TRDJ1
V: TRDV1
CDR3: CALGALPDQGDTPYTDKLIF
DNA: TGTGCTCTTGGGGCCCTTCCGGACCAGGGGGATACGCCGTACACCGATAAACTCATCTTT

D: TRDD3
size: .
J: TRDJ1
V: TRDV1
CDR3: CALGEPSYLGDIEADKLIF
DNA: TGTGCTCTTGGGGAACCGTCCTACCTGGGGGATATAGAGGCCGATAAACTCATCTTT

D: TRDD3
size: medium-sized
J: TRDJ3
V: TRDV2
CDR3: CACDTAGLGDTIRGSWDTRQMFF
DNA: TGTGCCTGTGACACCGCGGGACTGGGGGATACGATCCGTGGCTCCTGGGACACCCGACAGATGTTTTTC

D: .
size: once
J: TRDJ1
V: TRDV2
CDR3: CACDTVGREIRVDKLIF
DNA: TGTGCCTGTGACACCGTTGGACGTGAGATACGAGTCGATAAACTCATCTTT

D: TRDD3
size: few
J: TRDJ1
V: TRDV2
CDR3: CACDPVLGDKPSPTDKLIF
DNA: TGTGCCTGTGACCCCGTACTGGGGGACAAACCATCCCCCACCGATAAACTCATCTTT

D: TRDD3
size: .
J: TRDJ1
V: TRDV3
CDR3: CASCPPHWGTNTDKLIF
DNA: TGTGCCTCTTGTCCCCCCCACTGGGGCACTAACACCGATAAACTCATCTTC

D: TRDD3
size: .
J: TRDJ1
V: TRDV2
CDR3: CACDTLSPGGYATDKLIF
DNA: TGTGCCTGTGACACCCTTTCGCCAGGGGGATACGCAACCGATAAACTCATCTTT

D: TRDD3
size: few
J: TRDJ3
V: TRDV2
CDR3: CACDTVALGNGLRTGGEDTRQMFF
DNA: TGTGCCTGTGACACCGTAGCGTTGGGAAATGGCCTACGGACTGGGGGAGAGGACACCCGACAGATGTTTTTC

D: .
size: few
J: TRDJ1
V: TRDV2
CDR3: CACDTVRAHGARDKLIF
DNA: TGTGCCTGTGACACCGTCAGGGCCCACGGGGCTCGAGATAAACTCATCTTT

D: TRDD3
size: .
J: TRDJ1
V: TRDV1
CDR3: CALGPSADWGSPLCGCGYKLIF
DNA: TGTGCTCTTGGCCCAAGCGCCGACTGGGGGTCCCCCCTGTGTGGATGTGGTTATAAACTCATCTTT

D: TRDD2
size: few
J: TRDJ1
V: TRDV1
CDR3: CALGELLWPSYEVGAGGYTDKLIF
DNA: TGTGCTCTTGGGGAACTGCTTTGGCCTTCCTACGAGGTGGGGGCCGGTGGGTACACCGATAAACTCATCTTT

D: TRDD3
size: .
J: TRDJ1
V: TRDV2
CDR3: CACDGLGDTYTDKLIF
DNA: TGTGCCTGTGATGGGCTGGGGGATACGTACACCGATAAACTCATCTTT

D: TRDD3
size: once
J: TRDJ1
V: TRDV2
CDR3: CACDTVGDTYPDKLIF
DNA: TGTGCCTGTGACACTGTGGGGGATACTTACCCCGATAAACTCATCTTT

D: .
size: few
J: TRDJ1
V: TRDV1
CDR3: CALGELIPVRGLIF
DNA: TGTGCTCTTGGGGAACTAATCCCCGTACGTGGACTCATCTTT

D: TRDD3
size: .
J: TRDJ1
V: TRDV2
CDR3: CACDTLEREPGDTDKLIF
DNA: TGTGCCTGTGACACCCTCGAAAGGGAGCCGGGGGATACCGATAAACTCATCTTT

D: TRDD3
size: few
J: TRDJ1
V: TRDV2
CDR3: CACDLLGDPYTDKLIF
DNA: TGTGCCTGTGACCTCTTGGGGGACCCGTACACCGATAAACTCATCTTT

D: TRDD3
size: .
J: TRDJ1
V: TRDV2
CDR3: CACDTVLGDRYTDKLIF
DNA: TGTGCCTGTGACACCGTACTGGGGGACAGGTACACCGATAAACTCATCTTT

D: TRDD2
size: .
J: TRDJ1
V: TRDV1
CDR3: CALGETRPIPTKSVWDGKLIF
DNA: TGTGCTCTTGGGGAAACCCGACCGATTCCTACCAAATCGGTCTGGGACGGTAAACTCATCTTT

D: TRDD3
size: few
J: TRDJ3
V: TRDV2
CDR3: CACDTVSGWGTPLRLSSWDTRQMFF
DNA: TGTGCCTGTGACACCGTGAGTGGATGGGGGACCCCGCTTCGTTTATCGTCCTGGGACACCCGACAGATGTTTTTC

D: .
size: .
J: TRDJ1
V: TRDV2
CDR3: CACEALTPTGTDKLIF
DNA: TGTGCCTGCGAGGCCCTAACCCCAACGGGGACCGATAAACTCATCTTT

D: .
size: .
J: TRDJ1
V: TRDV1
CDR3: CALGENLVGGFNKLIF
DNA: TGTGCTCTTGGGGAAAATCTCGTTGGGGGTTTTAATAAACTCATCTTT

D: TRDD3
size: .
J: TRDJ1
V: TRDV2
CDR3: CACDSPFTGDTTLDADKLIF
DNA: TGTGCCTGTGACTCCCCCTTTACTGGGGATACCACCCTCGATGCCGATAAACTCATCTTT

D: TRDD3
size: few
J: TRDJ1
V: TRDV2
CDR3: CACDTLGGYGTDKLIF
DNA: TGTGCCTGTGACACTCTTGGGGGATATGGGACCGATAAACTCATCTTT

D: TRDD3
size: few
J: TRDJ1
V: TRDV2
CDR3: CACDTLPGDPTLYTDKLIF
DNA: TGTGCCTGTGACACGTTACCGGGGGATCCCACCCTCTACACCGATAAACTCATCTTT

D: TRDD3
size: .
J: TRDJ3
V: TRDV2
CDR3: CACDPLGDIDTSWDTRQMFF
DNA: TGTGCCTGTGACCCACTGGGGGATATTGACACCTCCTGGGACACCCGACAGATGTTTTTC

D: TRDD3
size: .
J: TRDJ1
V: TRDV1
CDR3: CALGESPISYYWGIRGTDKLIF
DNA: TGTGCTCTTGGGGAAAGCCCCATATCTTATTACTGGGGGATCAGGGGCACCGATAAACTCATCTTT

D: TRDD3
size: .
J: TRDJ1
V: TRDV1
CDR3: CALGEILRGLGDTDKLIF
DNA: TGTGCTCTTGGGGAAATATTACGGGGGCTGGGGGATACCGATAAACTCATCTTT

D: TRDD3
size: .
J: TRDJ1
V: TRDV2
CDR3: CACDPPLGANTDKLIF
DNA: TGTGCCTGTGACCCACCACTGGGGGCTAACACCGATAAACTCATCTTT

D: TRDD3
size: .
J: TRDJ2
V: TRDV2
CDR3: CACDTIILGDTVISQLFF
DNA: TGTGCCTGTGACACCATCATACTGGGGGATACTGTGATTTCACAACTCTTCTTT

D: TRDD3
size: few
J: TRDJ1
V: TRDV2
CDR3: CACDTLRLGDTLDTDKLIF
DNA: TGTGCCTGTGACACCCTTCGGCTGGGGGACACCCTGGACACCGATAAACTCATCTTT

D: TRDD3
size: few
J: TRDJ1
V: TRDV2
CDR3: CACDPLLGDTLRDQRVTDKLIF
DNA: TGTGCCTGTGACCCGCTACTGGGGGATACGCTACGGGACCAACGGGTCACCGATAAACTCATCTTT

D: TRDD3
size: .
J: TRDJ1
V: TRDV2
CDR3: CACDNLGDTVTKLIF
DNA: TGTGCCTGTGACAACTTGGGGGATACGGTTACTAAACTCATCTTT

D: .
size: few
J: TRDJ1
V: TRDV2
CDR3: CACDTVGGGTYTDKLIF
DNA: TGTGCCTGTGACACCGTCGGCGGGGGGACTTACACCGATAAACTCATCTTT

D: TRDD3
size: few
J: TRDJ1
V: TRDV2
CDR3: CACDTMLGDTWDTDKLIF
DNA: TGTGCCTGTGACACCATGCTGGGGGATACGTGGGACACCGATAAGCTCATCTTT

D: TRDD3
size: .
J: TRDJ1
V: TRDV1
CDR3: CALGEAPAFPWYWGIRLSTDKLIF
DNA: TGTGCTCTTGGGGAAGCTCCGGCCTTCCCCTGGTACTGGGGGATACGATTGAGCACCGATAAACTCATCTTT